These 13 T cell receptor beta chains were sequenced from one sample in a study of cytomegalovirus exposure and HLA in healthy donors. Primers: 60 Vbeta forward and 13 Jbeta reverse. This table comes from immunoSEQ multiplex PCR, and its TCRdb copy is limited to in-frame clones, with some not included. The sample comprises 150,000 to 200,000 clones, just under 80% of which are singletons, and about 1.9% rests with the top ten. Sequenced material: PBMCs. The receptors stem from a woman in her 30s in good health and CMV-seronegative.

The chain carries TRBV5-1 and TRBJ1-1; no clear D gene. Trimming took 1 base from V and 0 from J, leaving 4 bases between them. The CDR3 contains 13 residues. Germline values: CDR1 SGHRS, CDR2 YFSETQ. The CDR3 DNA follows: TGCGCCAGCAGCTTGTGGCTGAACACTGAAGCTTTCTTT. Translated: CASSLWLNTEAFF.

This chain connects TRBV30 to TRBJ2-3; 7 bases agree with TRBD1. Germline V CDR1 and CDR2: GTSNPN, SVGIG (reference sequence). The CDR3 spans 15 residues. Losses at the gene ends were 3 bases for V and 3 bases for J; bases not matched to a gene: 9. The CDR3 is CAWSVTGRATDTQYF. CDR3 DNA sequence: TGTGCCTGGAGCGTGACAGGGCGGGCGACAGATACGCAGTATTTT.

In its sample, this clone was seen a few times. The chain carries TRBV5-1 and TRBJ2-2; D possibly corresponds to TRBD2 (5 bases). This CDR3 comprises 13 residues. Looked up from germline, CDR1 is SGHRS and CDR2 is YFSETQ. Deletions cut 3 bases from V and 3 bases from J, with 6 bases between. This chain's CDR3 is CASSWTYTGELFF. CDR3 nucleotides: TGCGCCAGCAGCTGGACTTACACCGGGGAGCTGTTTTTT.

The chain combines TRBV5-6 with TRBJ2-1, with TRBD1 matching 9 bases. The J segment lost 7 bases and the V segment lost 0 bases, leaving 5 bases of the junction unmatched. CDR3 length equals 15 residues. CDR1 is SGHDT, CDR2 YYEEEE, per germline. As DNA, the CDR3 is TGTGCCAGCAGCTTGGTGGGACAGGGAAATAATGAGCAGTTCTTC. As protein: CASSLVGQGNNEQFF.

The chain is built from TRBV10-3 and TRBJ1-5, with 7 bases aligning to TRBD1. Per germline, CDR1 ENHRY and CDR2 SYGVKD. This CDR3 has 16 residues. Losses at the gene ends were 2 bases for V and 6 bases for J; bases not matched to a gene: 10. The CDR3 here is CAISEPTTGVGQPQHF. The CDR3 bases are TGTGCCATCAGTGAGCCCACTACAGGGGTTGGTCAGCCCCAGCATTTT.

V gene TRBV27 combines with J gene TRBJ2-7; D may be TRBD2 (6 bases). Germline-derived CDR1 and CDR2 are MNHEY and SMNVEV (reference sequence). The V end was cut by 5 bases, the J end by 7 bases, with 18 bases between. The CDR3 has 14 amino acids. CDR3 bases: TGTGCCAGCAGTAAGACTAGGTTCTCGGGTGAGCAGTACTTC. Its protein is CASSKTRFSGEQYF.

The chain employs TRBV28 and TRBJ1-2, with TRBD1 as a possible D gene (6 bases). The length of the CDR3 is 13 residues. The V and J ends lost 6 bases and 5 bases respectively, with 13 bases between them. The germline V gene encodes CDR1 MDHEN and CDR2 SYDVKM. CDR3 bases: TGTGCCAGCAGCCTGGACAGTCGATATGGCTACACCTTC. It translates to CASSLDSRYGYTF.

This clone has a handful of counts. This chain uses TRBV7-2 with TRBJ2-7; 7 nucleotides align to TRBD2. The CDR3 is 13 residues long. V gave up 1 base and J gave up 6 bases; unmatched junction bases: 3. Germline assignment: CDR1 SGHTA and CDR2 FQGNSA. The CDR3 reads CASSLDPGGEQYF. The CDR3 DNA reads TGTGCCAGCAGCTTAGATCCGGGAGGCGAGCAGTACTTC.

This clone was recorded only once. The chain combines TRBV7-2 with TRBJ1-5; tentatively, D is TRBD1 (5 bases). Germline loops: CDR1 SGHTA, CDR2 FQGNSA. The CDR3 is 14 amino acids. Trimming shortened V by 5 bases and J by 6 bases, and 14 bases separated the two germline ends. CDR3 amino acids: CASSAGGRSQPQHF. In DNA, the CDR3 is TGTGCCAGCAGCGCCGGGGGGAGAAGTCAGCCCCAGCATTTT.

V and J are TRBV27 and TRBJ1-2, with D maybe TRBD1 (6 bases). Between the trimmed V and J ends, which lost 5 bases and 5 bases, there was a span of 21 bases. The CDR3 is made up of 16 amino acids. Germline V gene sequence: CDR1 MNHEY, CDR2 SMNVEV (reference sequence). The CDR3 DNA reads TGTGCCAGCAGTCCCTCGGGGGGCTATTTCTTATATGGCTACACCTTC. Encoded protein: CASSPSGGYFLYGYTF.

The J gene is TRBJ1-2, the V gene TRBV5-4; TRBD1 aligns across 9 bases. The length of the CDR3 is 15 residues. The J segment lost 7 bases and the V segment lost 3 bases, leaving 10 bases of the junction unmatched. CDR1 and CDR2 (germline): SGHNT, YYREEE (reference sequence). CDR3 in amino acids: CASSSEIQGASGYTF. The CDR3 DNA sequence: TGTGCCAGCAGCTCGGAGATACAGGGGGCCTCTGGCTACACCTTC.

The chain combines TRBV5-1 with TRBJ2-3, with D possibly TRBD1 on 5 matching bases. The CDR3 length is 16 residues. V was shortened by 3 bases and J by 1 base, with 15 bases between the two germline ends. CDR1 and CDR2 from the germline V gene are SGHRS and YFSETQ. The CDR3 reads CASSYEGVIGTDTQYF. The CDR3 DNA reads TGCGCCAGCAGCTATGAAGGGGTTATTGGCACAGATACGCAGTATTTT.

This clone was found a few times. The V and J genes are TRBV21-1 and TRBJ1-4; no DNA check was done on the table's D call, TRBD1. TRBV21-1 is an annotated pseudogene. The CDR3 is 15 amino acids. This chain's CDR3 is CASSMFTGANEKLFF. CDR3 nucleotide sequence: TGTGCCAGCAGCATGTTTACAGGGGCTAATGAAAAACTGTTTTTT.